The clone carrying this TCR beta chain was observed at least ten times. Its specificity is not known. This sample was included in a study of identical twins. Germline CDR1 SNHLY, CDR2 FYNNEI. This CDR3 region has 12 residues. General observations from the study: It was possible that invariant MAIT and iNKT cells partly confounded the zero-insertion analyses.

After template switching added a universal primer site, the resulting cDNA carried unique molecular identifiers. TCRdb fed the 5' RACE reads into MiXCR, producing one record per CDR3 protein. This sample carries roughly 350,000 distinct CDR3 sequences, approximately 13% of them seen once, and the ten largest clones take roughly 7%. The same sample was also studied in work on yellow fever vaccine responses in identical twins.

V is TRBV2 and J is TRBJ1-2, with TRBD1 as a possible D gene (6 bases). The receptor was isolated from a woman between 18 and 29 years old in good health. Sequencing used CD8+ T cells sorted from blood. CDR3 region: CAILTGNYGYTF. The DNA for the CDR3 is TGTGCTATCCTAACAGGGAACTATGGCTACACCTTC.